The rows below give T cell receptor beta chains drawn from one sample of a study of blood T cell repertoires in COVID-19. TCRdb's copy holds only in-frame clones and misses some; the assay was immunoSEQ multiplex PCR. The data show roughly 250,000 clones, with approximately 86% seen just once and roughly 3.5% held by the top ten. The sequenced sample consisted of PBMCs or T cells enriched from blood (not recorded which). Receptor source: a woman between 35 and 50 years old with acute COVID-19. Both conserved end residues are part of each CDR3. Each record gives: clone size, D gene, V gene, J gene, CDR3 DNA, CDR3 protein. A D gene is named only where the DNA matches it firmly. The listing skips clone size in some rows; elsewhere it reads once, few, many or a size class.

>-|-|TRBV7-8|TRBJ2-1
TGTGCCAGCAGCTTAGGTACAGGGAGGCAGTTCTTC
CASSLGTGRQFF
>-|TRBD1|TRBV27|TRBJ2-5
TGTGCCAGCAGTCCAAGGACAGGAGTCCAAGAGACCCAGTACTTC
CASSPRTGVQETQYF
>-|TRBD1|TRBV7-3|TRBJ2-2
TGTGCCAGCAGCCCAACGGACAGGGGGAACACCGGGGAGCTGTTTTTT
CASSPTDRGNTGELFF
>-|TRBD1|TRBV9|TRBJ2-2
TGTGCCAGCAGCAACAGGGGTGAGACGAACACCGGGGAGCTGTTTTTT
CASSNRGETNTGELFF
>-|-|TRBV10-2|TRBJ2-1
TGCGCCAGCTCCCTCAGGAGGGAGCAGTTCTTC
CASSLRREQFF
>-|TRBD2|TRBV19|TRBJ2-1
TGTGCCAGTAGTATATCTAGCGGAAGGAAACACAATGAGCAGTTCTTC
CASSISSGRKHNEQFF
>-|TRBD1|TRBV2|TRBJ2-4
TGTGCCAGCAGCGATCATCAGGGGGCTGCCAAAAACATTCAGTACTTC
CASSDHQGAAKNIQYF
>-|TRBD1|TRBV10-3|TRBJ2-7
TGTGCCATCAGTGAGTCGGGGACAGAGAACTACGAGCAGTACTTC
CAISESGTENYEQYF
>once|TRBD2|TRBV7-9|TRBJ2-1
TGTGCCAGCAGACGAGTACTAGCGGGAGACTTGTATGAGCAGTTCTTC
CASRRVLAGDLYEQFF
>-|-|TRBV19|TRBJ2-5
TGTGCCAGTAGTCTACAGGGTCGGGAGACCCAGTACTTC
CASSLQGRETQYF
>-|-|TRBV24-1|TRBJ1-4
TGTGCCACCAGTGACAGGGGTTTTGAAAAACTGTTTTTT
CATSDRGFEKLFF
>-|-|TRBV6-5|TRBJ1-1
TGTGCCAGTTCCCCCCGGGGGACGAACACTGAAGCTTTCTTT
CASSPRGTNTEAFF
>once|-|TRBV5-4|TRBJ2-7
TGTGCCAGCAGCTTGCAGACCTCGGTCACAGGGCTGTACGAGCAGTACTTC
CASSLQTSVTGLYEQYF
>-|-|TRBV14|TRBJ1-4
TGTGCCAGCAGCATAAGCACGGGGGGAAGTGAAAAACTGTTTTTT
CASSISTGGSEKLFF
>-|TRBD1|TRBV5-4|TRBJ2-3
TGTGCCTTAAAGGGACAGTCGCCAGATACGCAGTATTTT
CALKGQSPDTQYF
>-|TRBD1|TRBV27|TRBJ2-2
TGTGCCAGCAGTTTATTTCAGGGGGTCGCCGGGGAGCTGTTTTTT
CASSLFQGVAGELFF
>-|TRBD2|TRBV28|TRBJ2-1
TGTGCCAGCCAGACGGGGGGAGTGCTAAGTGAGCAGTTCTTC
CASQTGGVLSEQFF
>-|TRBD2|TRBV5-8|TRBJ2-7
TGTGCCAGCAGCATAGGACGGGAGGGGGAGCAGTACTTC
CASSIGREGEQYF
>few|-|TRBV11-3|TRBJ2-1
TGTGCCAGCAGCACCCGGGACTCCGGGGGCAATGAGCAGTTCTTC
CASSTRDSGGNEQFF
>-|-|TRBV12-5|TRBJ1-3
TGTGCTAGTGGTTTTTCAGGGGTTGGAAACACCATATATTTT
CASGFSGVGNTIYF
>few|-|TRBV10-3|TRBJ2-1
TGTGCCATTGGAGAGCCAGGGTTAACATACAATGAGCAGTTCTTC
CAIGEPGLTYNEQFF
>-|-|TRBV3-1/TRBV3-2|TRBJ1-6
TGTGCCAGCAGCCAAGGCACAACCCCAGGTTCACCCCTCCACTTT
CASSQGTTPGSPLHF
>-|TRBD1|TRBV5-4|TRBJ1-2
TGTGCCAGCAGCCACGGACAGGGGAATGGCTACACCTTC
CASSHGQGNGYTF
>few|TRBD1|TRBV10-2|TRBJ1-4
TGCGCCAGCAGTGATCCGCCAGGGGGGTTGCAAAAACTGTTTTTT
CASSDPPGGLQKLFF
>-|TRBD1|TRBV6-5|TRBJ1-1
TGTGCCAGCAGTACCACAGGGGGCAGGAACACTGAAGCTTTCTTT
CASSTTGGRNTEAFF
>-|TRBD2|TRBV30|TRBJ2-3
TGTGCCTGGATCGGACTAGCGGGCCTCACAGATACGCAGTATTTT
CAWIGLAGLTDTQYF
>-|TRBD1|TRBV2|TRBJ1-1
TGTGCCAGCAGGGATGACAGGGAAATGAACACTGAAGCTTTCTTT
CASRDDREMNTEAFF
>-|-|TRBV12-5|TRBJ1-1
TGTGCTAGTGGTTTGGTAGTAGGGGGCACTGAAGCTTTCTTT
CASGLVVGGTEAFF
>-|-|TRBV2|TRBJ1-2
TGTGCCAGCAGCCCACAGAGTGCTAACTATGGCTACACCTTC
CASSPQSANYGYTF
>-|TRBD1|TRBV9|TRBJ2-1
TGTGCCAGCAGCGAGGTACAGGGGAGTGAGGGACAATACTACAATGAGCAGTTCTTC
CASSEVQGSEGQYYNEQFF
>-|TRBD2|TRBV28|TRBJ2-2
TGTGCCAGCAGTTTTCTCCAACTAGCGGGAAACACCGGGGAGCTGTTTTTT
CASSFLQLAGNTGELFF
>-|TRBD1|TRBV19|TRBJ2-6
TGTGCCAGTAGTTTTACAGGGGGCTTCCGGTCTGGGGCCAACGTCCTGACTTTC
CASSFTGGFRSGANVLTF
>-|TRBD2|TRBV6-4|TRBJ2-2
TGTGCCAGCGGAACCGGGACTAGCGTGAACACCGGGGAGCTGTTTTTT
CASGTGTSVNTGELFF
>-|TRBD1|TRBV7-2|TRBJ1-1
TGTGCCAGCAGCATAACAGGGGACACTGAAGCTTTCTTT
CASSITGDTEAFF
>-|TRBD1|TRBV9|TRBJ2-6
TGTGCCAGCAGCGTCGCCTGGGGACAGGCCACTGGGGCCAACGTCCTGACTTTC
CASSVAWGQATGANVLTF
>-|-|TRBV5-1|TRBJ1-1
TGCGCCAGCAGCTTGGAGGTACAGGAGAACACTGAAGCTTTCTTT
CASSLEVQENTEAFF
>-|TRBD2|TRBV24-1|TRBJ2-3
TGTGCCACCAGTGATTTGCTAGCGGGCACAGATACGCAGTATTTT
CATSDLLAGTDTQYF
>-|-|TRBV7-9|TRBJ2-1
TGTGCCAGCAGCTTAACTCCCTACAATGAGCAGTTCTTC
CASSLTPYNEQFF
>-|-|TRBV15|TRBJ1-1
TGTGCCACCAGCAGAGACGGGAACACTGAAGCTTTCTTT
CATSRDGNTEAFF
>once|TRBD1|TRBV7-9|TRBJ1-2
TGTGCCAGCAGCCGCACAGGGGGATATGGCTACACCTTC
CASSRTGGYGYTF
>few|-|TRBV10-3|TRBJ2-5
TGTGCCATCAGTGAGTCGTCGGGGAATATGAAGACCCAGTACTTC
CAISESSGNMKTQYF
>-|-|TRBV18|TRBJ2-2
TGTGCCAGCGCTCCGCCGGTCACCGGGGAGCTGTTTTTT
CASAPPVTGELFF
>-|-|TRBV3-1/TRBV3-2|TRBJ1-1
TGTGCCAGCAGCCAAGATCAGGGGCGCAAAGCTTTCTTT
CASSQDQGRKAFF